This T cell receptor (beta chain) stems from a study of radiation and T cells in renal cell carcinoma. This table comes from immunoSEQ multiplex PCR, and its TCRdb copy is limited to in-frame clones, with some not included. The data contain approximately 170,000 clones, less than 90% of them singletons. Points on this clone: Its matching antigen is unknown.

Regarding time point: blood 4 weeks post-SBRT, at nephrectomy. Treatment in this sample: 15 Gy SBRT to primary tumor, nephrectomy 4 weeks later. Nephrectomy followed 15 Gy stereotactic body radiation by 4 weeks. Study outcomes and limitations: In blood, top tumor clones expanded by 2 weeks, shrinking by 4.

Here the sequenced sample was blood, taken from a patient whose treatment included radiotherapy and nephrectomy. This clonotype was sampled from a woman aged 45-65 years with renal cell carcinoma.

CDR3: CASRLEPRGAGLNTEAFF. CDR3 bases: TGTGCAAGTCGCTTAGAGCCGCGGGGGGCAGGTTTGAACACTGAAGCTTTCTTT. This chain connects TRBV12-2 to TRBJ1-1. TRBV12-2 is a pseudogene. CDR3 length: 18 residues.